These T cell receptor beta chains were read from a single sample in a study of T cells in Graves' hyperthyroidism and ophthalmopathy. A single record per CDR3 protein comes from TCRdb applying MiXCR to the multiplex PCR reads. Here the sample spans 690,000 or so distinct CDR3 sequences, around 20% being singletons. The specimen sequenced was blood. These TCRs come from a woman between 50 and 59 years old with Graves' hyperthyroidism that later progressed to Graves' ophthalmopathy. CDR3s include the opening cysteine and the closing phenylalanine or tryptophan. A D gene is named only where the DNA matches it firmly. The listing skips clone size in some rows; elsewhere it reads once, few, many or a size class.

D: NA; V: TRBV7-9; size: few; J: TRBJ2-5; DNA: TGTGCCAGCAGCTCTCCCCTCCGGGAGACCCAGTACTTC; CDR3: CASSSPLRETQYF
D: NA; V: TRBV7-8; size: few; J: TRBJ1-2; DNA: TGTGCCAGCAGCTTAGCGTCGCAGGCCTATGGCTACACCTTC; CDR3: CASSLASQAYGYTF
D: NA; V: TRBV9; size: NA; J: TRBJ2-3; DNA: TGTGCCAGCAGCGTAGCTGGGGGCGGACACACAGATACGCAGTATTTT; CDR3: CASSVAGGGHTDTQYF
D: NA; V: TRBV20-1; size: NA; J: TRBJ2-5; DNA: TGCAGTGCTGTCCCTTGGGAGGTCCAAGAGACCCAGTACTTC; CDR3: CSAVPWEVQETQYF
D: TRBD1; V: TRBV6-4; size: NA; J: TRBJ2-7; DNA: TGTGCCAGCAGTGGGGGACAGGGGTTCGAGCAGTACTTC; CDR3: CASSGGQGFEQYF
D: NA; V: TRBV7-2; size: many; J: TRBJ1-3; DNA: TGTGCCAGCAGCTCTTCGGACCTATCTGGAAACACCATATATTTT; CDR3: CASSSSDLSGNTIYF
D: NA; V: TRBV7-9; size: few; J: TRBJ2-5; DNA: TGTGCCGGGGCTGCAATCGGTGGGGGGGAGACCCAGTACTTC; CDR3: CAGAAIGGGETQYF
D: TRBD1; V: TRBV5-6; size: few; J: TRBJ1-6; DNA: TGTGCCAGCAGCTCCCGGACAGGGGCTTTGAATTCACCCCTCCACTTT; CDR3: CASSSRTGALNSPLHF
D: NA; V: TRBV5-5; size: few; J: TRBJ1-5; DNA: TGTGCCAGCAGCTTGGGACCCTCGGTTTCGAATCAGCCCCAGCATTTT; CDR3: CASSLGPSVSNQPQHF
D: TRBD2; V: TRBV28; size: few; J: TRBJ2-2; DNA: TGTGCCAGCAGTACAAGCGGGATGACCGGGGAGCTGTTTTTT; CDR3: CASSTSGMTGELFF
D: TRBD1; V: TRBV7-8; size: many; J: TRBJ2-1; DNA: TGTGCCAGCAGCCAGGCGACAGGGGTCAATGAGCAGTTCTTC; CDR3: CASSQATGVNEQFF
D: NA; V: TRBV10-3; size: few; J: TRBJ2-1; DNA: TGTGCCATCAGTGAATGGGGGTCGAATGAGCAGTTCTTC; CDR3: CAISEWGSNEQFF
D: NA; V: TRBV12-3/TRBV12-4; size: NA; J: TRBJ1-5; DNA: TGTGCCAGCAGTTTCGACGGCGATCAGCCCCAGCATTTT; CDR3: CASSFDGDQPQHF
D: TRBD1; V: TRBV29-1; size: NA; J: TRBJ2-2; DNA: TGCAGCGTTGATTCTGGGACAGGGGAAGCCGGGGAGCTGTTTTTT; CDR3: CSVDSGTGEAGELFF
D: NA; V: TRBV3-1; size: many; J: TRBJ1-3; DNA: TGTGCCAGCAGCCAAGAAATCTCTGGAAACACCATATATTTT; CDR3: CASSQEISGNTIYF
D: TRBD2; V: TRBV2; size: many; J: TRBJ2-3; DNA: TGTGCCAGCAGTAGGCTAGCGGGCCCGAGGGATACGCAGTATTTT; CDR3: CASSRLAGPRDTQYF
D: NA; V: TRBV20-1; size: NA; J: TRBJ2-5; DNA: TGCAGTGCGCGGGCCCCCCAAGAGACCCAGTACTTC; CDR3: CSARAPQETQYF
D: NA; V: TRBV6-1; size: few; J: TRBJ2-2; DNA: TGTGCCAGCGGCAACGACGGTTACACCGGGGAGCTGTTTTTT; CDR3: CASGNDGYTGELFF
D: TRBD2; V: TRBV9; size: NA; J: TRBJ2-3; DNA: TGTGCCAGCAGATCTAGCGGGGGGACAGATACGCGGTATTTT; CDR3: CASRSSGGTDTRYF
D: TRBD1; V: TRBV3-1; size: few; J: TRBJ2-2; DNA: TGTGCCAGCAGCCCAGTGGACAGGGGGCAAGGCGGGGAGCTGTTTTTT; CDR3: CASSPVDRGQGGELFF
D: NA; V: TRBV2; size: NA; J: TRBJ1-1; DNA: TGTGCCAGCAGTCCCTACGGCAACACTGAAGCTTTCTTT; CDR3: CASSPYGNTEAFF
D: NA; V: TRBV6-2/TRBV6-3; size: NA; J: TRBJ1-2; DNA: TGTGCCAGCAGTCCTACCCGACAGCAACCCTATGGCTACACCTTC; CDR3: CASSPTRQQPYGYTF
D: TRBD1; V: TRBV18; size: many; J: TRBJ2-5; DNA: TGTGCCAGCTCCCCGGGACAGGGGGCGATTGAGACCCAGTACTTC; CDR3: CASSPGQGAIETQYF
D: NA; V: TRBV6-2/TRBV6-3; size: NA; J: TRBJ1-1; DNA: TGTGCCAGCAGCCAGGGGTTCGTAGCTTTCTTT; CDR3: CASSQGFVAFF
D: TRBD1; V: TRBV10-2; size: once; J: TRBJ1-5; DNA: TGCGCCAGCAGGAAAGACAGGGATAATCAGCCCCAGCATTTT; CDR3: CASRKDRDNQPQHF
D: NA; V: TRBV7-9; size: many; J: TRBJ1-1; DNA: TGTGCCAGCAGCCCCATTGGGGGGGGGAACACTGAAGCTTTCTTT; CDR3: CASSPIGGGNTEAFF
D: NA; V: TRBV7-3; size: NA; J: TRBJ2-5; DNA: TGTGCCAGCAGCTTAGCCTCCGTGGGGACACAGAACCAAGAGACCCAGTACTTC; CDR3: CASSLASVGTQNQETQYF
D: NA; V: TRBV29-1; size: NA; J: TRBJ1-1; DNA: TGCAGTACGGGGACCCCTAACTACAAGGAAGCTTTCTTT; CDR3: CSTGTPNYKEAFF
D: NA; V: TRBV20-1; size: NA; J: TRBJ1-4; DNA: TGCAGTGCTAGCCCTGGGAAGGGTGAAAAACTGTTTTTT; CDR3: CSASPGKGEKLFF
D: NA; V: TRBV10-3; size: few; J: TRBJ1-2; DNA: TGTGCCACGACTCGACAGAGAAGCTCTGATGGCTACACCTTC; CDR3: CATTRQRSSDGYTF
D: NA; V: TRBV6-5; size: NA; J: TRBJ1-2; DNA: TGTGCCAGCAGTTACTCGATTGGTTTTAACTATGGCTACACCTTC; CDR3: CASSYSIGFNYGYTF
D: TRBD2; V: TRBV12-3/TRBV12-4; size: NA; J: TRBJ2-7; DNA: TGTGCCAGCAGTTGGACTAGCGGGGAGTACGAGCAGTACTTC; CDR3: CASSWTSGEYEQYF
D: TRBD2; V: TRBV7-2; size: NA; J: TRBJ2-3; DNA: TGTGCCAGCAGCTTTACTCTAGCGGGGAGCACAGATACGCAGTATTTT; CDR3: CASSFTLAGSTDTQYF
D: TRBD1; V: TRBV11-1; size: many; J: TRBJ2-1; DNA: TGTGCCAGCGCCCCAAGGACAGGGGTCGACAATGAGCAGTTCTTC; CDR3: CASAPRTGVDNEQFF
D: TRBD1; V: TRBV5-8; size: few; J: TRBJ2-1; DNA: TGTGCCAGCATCCCTCGGGAGGACAGGGGGTACAATGAGCAGTTCTTC; CDR3: CASIPREDRGYNEQFF